Sequencing of this T cell receptor beta chain was carried out in a study of Graves' ophthalmopathy and Graves' hyperthyroidism. Study information: Ophthalmopathy not arising within 18 months of follow-up defined hyperthyroidism as stable.

The sequenced template was RNA, covering the TCR beta CDR3 region. In the first round, RT-PCR was carried out with HTBI primers, and a multiplex PCR formed the second round. TCRdb reprocessed the multiplex PCR reads via MiXCR and lists one record per CDR3 protein. The sample holds roughly 600,000 distinct CDR3 sequences; under 45% are singletons and the top ten take about 4.2%. Study-wide points: In blood appeared most of the expanded thyroid clonotypes whose frequency exceeded 0.001. Prediction of ophthalmopathy progression reached about 65% sensitivity and under 80% specificity.

This clonotype has more than one count but fewer than ten. The antigen remains unidentified. The source material was peripheral blood or thyroid tissue (not recorded which). This clonotype was obtained from an adult man with Graves' hyperthyroidism.

The CDR3 region has the DNA TGTGCCAGCAGATATACAGGGACCAGCTCCTACGAGCAGTACTTC. The encoded protein is CASRYTGTSSYEQYF. The V call is TRBV7-9, the J call TRBJ2-7; TRBD1 might be the D (6 bases). CDR3 size: 15 residues. Trimming removed 6 bases from V and 0 bases from J, with 15 bases in between. Germline CDR1 SEHNR, CDR2 FQNEAQ (reference sequence).